A single sample is the source of the 18 T cell receptor beta chains below, sequenced in a study of Ad26.COV2.S vaccination and SARS-CoV-2 variants. The assay was immunoSEQ multiplex PCR, and TCRdb's table has in-frame clones only and misses some. The table has a few hundred thousand clones, about nine tenths seen once; the top ten hold about 4.4%. Treatment indicated: around 19 received Ad26.COV2.S at low or high dose, single or two shots; about 5 received placebo; per-sample allocation not given. Sampling was performed 63 days after the first vaccine or placebo injection. Sequencing used peripheral blood, obtained in a trial of Ad26.COV2.S vaccine versus placebo. The receptors stem from a person aged 18-60 years who received the Ad26.COV2.S COVID-19 vaccine or a placebo.

This clone was seen once. This chain joins TRBV6-2 or TRBV6-3 and TRBJ2-3; D is ambiguous. The CDR3 loop spans 13 amino acids. Germline V gives CDR1 MNHEY, CDR2 SVGEGT. Trimming pared 5 bases from V and 3 bases from J, leaving 9 bases between. Written as DNA, the CDR3 is TGTGCCAGCAGTATCGGCAGGACAGATACGCAGTATTTT. Its protein product is CASSIGRTDTQYF.

The chain links TRBV5-1 to TRBJ2-2; D is possibly TRBD2 (5 bases). Trimming shortened V by 1 base and J by 0 bases, and 13 bases separated the two germline ends. The germline CDR1 and CDR2 sequences are SGHRS and YFSETQ. The CDR3 sequence is 17 residues long. The CDR3 loop reads CASSLLEGRSNTGELFF. The CDR3 DNA sequence: TGCGCCAGCAGCTTGCTCGAGGGCAGATCGAACACCGGGGAGCTGTTTTTT.

The rearrangement joins TRBV24-1 to TRBJ2-1; 8 nucleotides align to TRBD2. The J segment lost 6 bases and the V segment lost 3 bases, leaving 9 bases of the junction unmatched. Germline lookup yields CDR1 KGHDR and CDR2 SFDVKD. CDR3 length: 16 residues. The DNA of the CDR3 is TGTGCCACCAGTGATCCGGGGGGGTATAGAGGCAATGAGCAGTTCTTC. Translating gives CATSDPGGYRGNEQFF.

The CDR3 reads CASSGQGNYGYTF. CDR3 bases: TGTGCCAGCAGTGGACAGGGTAACTATGGCTACACCTTC. V usage is TRBV2 and J usage is TRBJ1-2, with 7 nucleotides matching TRBD1. CDR1 is SNHLY, CDR2 FYNNEI, per germline. The CDR3 is made up of 13 amino acids. V gave up 4 bases and J gave up 1 base; unmatched junction bases: 0.

The chain employs TRBV5-1 and TRBJ2-6; D not certain. There are 16 residues in the CDR3. In germline, CDR1 is SGHRS, CDR2 YFSETQ. Deletions cut 4 bases from V and 4 bases from J, with 15 bases between. This CDR3 is CASSPSPSPGANVLTF. In DNA, the CDR3 is TGCGCCAGCAGCCCCTCCCCGTCTCCCGGGGCCAACGTCCTGACTTTC.

The V and J genes are TRBV9 and TRBJ2-7, with 10 nucleotides matching TRBD1. V trimming: 5 bases; J trimming: 7 bases; junction bases outside the gene matches: 15. This CDR3 is built from 16 residues. The germline V gene encodes CDR1 SGDLS and CDR2 YYNGEE. This CDR3 reads CASSHTPGQGQGEQYF. CDR3 DNA: TGTGCCAGCAGTCACACCCCGGGACAGGGGCAGGGAGAGCAGTACTTC.

In this sample, this clone turned up once. This rearrangement joins TRBV21-1 to TRBJ1-2; TRBD1, the D gene given by the table, was not confirmed from the DNA. TRBV21-1 is a known pseudogene. The CDR3 totals 17 residues. CDR3 sequence: CASSPSRGRTGGRGYTF. The CDR3 bases are TGTGCCAGCAGCCCTTCCAGGGGTCGGACAGGGGGTAGAGGCTACACCTTC.

This clone has just one count. CDR3 nucleotides: TGTGCCAGCAGCGGCCCCGGGACAGGGTACAATGAGCAGTTCTTC. Encoded protein: CASSGPGTGYNEQFF. This chain uses TRBV9 with TRBJ2-1; 9 bases match TRBD1. Losses at the gene ends were 3 bases for V and 4 bases for J; bases not matched to a gene: 5. CDR1 and CDR2 (germline): SGDLS, YYNGEE. This CDR3 comprises 15 residues.

This clone came up once. The rearrangement uses TRBV4-3 and TRBJ2-3, with D uncertain. This CDR3 has 14 residues. From germline, CDR1 is LGHNA and CDR2 YSLEER. V was cut by 3 bases and J by 1 base, with 8 bases left in between. CDR3 coding DNA: TGCGCCAGCAGCCATCGAACAGGCACAGATACGCAGTATTTT. Its protein product is CASSHRTGTDTQYF.

This CDR3 is CASSLSGLAGSSDEQYF. The CDR3 DNA follows: TGTGCCAGCAGTCTATCCGGACTAGCGGGATCAAGCGACGAGCAGTACTTC. V gene TRBV6-6 combines with J gene TRBJ2-7, with 12 bases fitting TRBD2. Trimming cost V 5 bases and J 5 bases; bases outside gene matches: 13. CDR3 length equals 17 residues. In germline, CDR1 is MNHNY, CDR2 SVGAGI (reference sequence).

The gene calls are TRBV27 and TRBJ2-2; TRBD2 agrees at 7 bases. The CDR3 is 13 residues long. The germline gives CDR1 MNHEY, CDR2 SMNVEV (reference sequence). J lost 4 bases, V lost 4 bases, and 0 bases had no gene match. The CDR3 loop reads CASSWEGTGELFF. The DNA for the CDR3 is TGTGCCAGCAGTTGGGAGGGCACCGGGGAGCTGTTTTTT.

The CDR3 reads CASSLSAASEQFF. The CDR3 region has the DNA TGTGCCAGCAGCTTATCTGCCGCGTCGGAGCAGTTCTTC. The V and J genes are TRBV7-3 and TRBJ2-1; D ambiguous. Trimming stripped 2 bases from V and 10 bases from J, with 12 bases between. Germline values: CDR1 SGHTA, CDR2 FQGTGA. The CDR3 is 13 amino acids.

The genes are TRBV5-4 and TRBJ2-5; possibly TRBD2 for D (6 bases). The germline V and J ends were trimmed by 4 bases and 6 bases, with 19 bases remaining between them. The CDR3 is 15 amino acids. Germline V CDR1 and CDR2: SGHNT, YYREEE (reference sequence). CDR3 sequence reads: CASSERTGGLKTQYF. The DNA for the CDR3 is TGTGCCAGCAGCGAACGGACCGGGGGTCTGAAGACCCAGTACTTC.

V usage is TRBV29-1 and J usage is TRBJ2-3, with D hard to call. CDR3 length: 13 amino acids. Trimming took 0 bases from V and 6 from J, leaving 10 bases between them. Looked up from germline, CDR1 is SQVTM and CDR2 is ANQGSEA. The CDR3 coding sequence is TGCAGCGTTGAAGATCCGAGTGGGGATACGCAGTATTTT. This translates into CSVEDPSGDTQYF.

The V and J genes are TRBV20-1 and TRBJ2-1; D is tentatively TRBD1 or TRBD2 (6 bases each). The germline V gene encodes CDR1 DFQATT and CDR2 SNEGSKA (reference sequence). The V end was cut by 3 bases, the J end by 0 bases, with 9 bases between. The CDR3 has 14 residues. The CDR3 coding sequence is TGCAGTGCTAGTACGGGGGCCTCCTACAATGAGCAGTTCTTC. It yields the protein CSASTGASYNEQFF.

This clone was detected ten times or more. J is TRBJ2-7 and V is TRBV6-2 or TRBV6-3; D gene uncertain. Deletions cut 2 bases from V and 0 bases from J, with 8 bases between. CDR3 length: 14 amino acids. The germline V gene encodes CDR1 MNHEY and CDR2 SVGEGT. The CDR3 DNA reads as TGTGCCAGCAGTTACGACTCGAGCTCCTACGAGCAGTACTTC. Encoded protein: CASSYDSSSYEQYF.

This clone showed up just once. This CDR3 reads CASSPISPYRDRHNQPQHF. CDR3 nucleotides: TGTGCCAGCAGTCCTATATCACCCTATCGGGACAGGCACAATCAGCCCCAGCATTTT. The chain has TRBV28 and TRBJ1-5; 8 positions agree with TRBD1. Germline lookup yields CDR1 MDHEN and CDR2 SYDVKM. J was trimmed by 3 bases and V by 5 bases; bases with no gene match: 18. The CDR3 loop spans 19 amino acids.

This clone appeared a few times. V and J are TRBV6-2 or TRBV6-3 and TRBJ2-7; D possibly corresponds to TRBD1 (6 bases). The CDR3 sequence is 14 residues long. Germline lookup yields CDR1 MNHEY and CDR2 SVGEGT. V was cut by 5 bases and J by 3 bases, with 14 bases left in between. The CDR3 spells CASSQTGVLYEQYF. The CDR3 DNA reads TGTGCCAGCAGTCAGACAGGTGTTCTCTACGAGCAGTACTTC.